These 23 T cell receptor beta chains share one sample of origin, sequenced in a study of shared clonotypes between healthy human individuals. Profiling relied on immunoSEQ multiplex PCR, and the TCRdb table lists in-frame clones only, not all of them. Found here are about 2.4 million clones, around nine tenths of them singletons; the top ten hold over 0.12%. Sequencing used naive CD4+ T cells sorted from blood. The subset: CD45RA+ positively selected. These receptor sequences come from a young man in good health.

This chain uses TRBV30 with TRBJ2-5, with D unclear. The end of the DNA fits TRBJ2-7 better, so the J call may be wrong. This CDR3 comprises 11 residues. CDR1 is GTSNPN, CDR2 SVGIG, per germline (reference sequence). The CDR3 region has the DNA TGTGCCTGGAGCGAACTTTACGAGCAGTACTTC. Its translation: CAWSELYEQYF.

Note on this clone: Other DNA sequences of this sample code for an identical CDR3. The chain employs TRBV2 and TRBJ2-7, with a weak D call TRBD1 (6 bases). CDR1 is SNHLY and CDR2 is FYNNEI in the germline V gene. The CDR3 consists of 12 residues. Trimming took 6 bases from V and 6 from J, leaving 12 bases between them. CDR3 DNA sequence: TGTGCCAGCAGACTTACAGGGTCCGAGCAGTACTTC. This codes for CASRLTGSEQYF.

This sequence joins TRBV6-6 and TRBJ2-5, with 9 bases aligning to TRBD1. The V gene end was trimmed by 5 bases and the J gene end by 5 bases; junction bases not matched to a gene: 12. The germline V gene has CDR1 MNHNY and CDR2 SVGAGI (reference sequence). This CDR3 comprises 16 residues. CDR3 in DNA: TGTGCCAGCAGTGCGCAACCGGGACAGGGAGGCGAGACCCAGTACTTC. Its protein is CASSAQPGQGGETQYF.

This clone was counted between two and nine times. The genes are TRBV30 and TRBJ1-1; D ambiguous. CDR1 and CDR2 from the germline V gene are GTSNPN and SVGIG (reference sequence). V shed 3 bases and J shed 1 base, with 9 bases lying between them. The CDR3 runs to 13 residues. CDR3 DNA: TGTGCCTGGAGGACACGGAGGAACACTGAAGCTTTCTTT. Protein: CAWRTRRNTEAFF.

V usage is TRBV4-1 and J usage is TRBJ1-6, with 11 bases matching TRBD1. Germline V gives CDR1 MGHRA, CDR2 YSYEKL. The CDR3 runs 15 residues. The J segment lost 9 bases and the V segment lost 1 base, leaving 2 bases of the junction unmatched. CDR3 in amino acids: CASSQVGTGGSPLHF. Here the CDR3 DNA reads TGCGCCAGCAGCCAAGTCGGGACAGGGGGTTCACCCCTCCACTTT.

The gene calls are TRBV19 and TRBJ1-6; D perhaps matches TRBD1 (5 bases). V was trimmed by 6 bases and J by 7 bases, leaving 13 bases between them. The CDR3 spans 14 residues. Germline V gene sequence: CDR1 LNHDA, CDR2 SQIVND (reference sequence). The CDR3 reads CASREGPPNSPLHF. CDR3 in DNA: TGTGCCAGTAGGGAGGGGCCTCCAAATTCACCCCTCCACTTT.

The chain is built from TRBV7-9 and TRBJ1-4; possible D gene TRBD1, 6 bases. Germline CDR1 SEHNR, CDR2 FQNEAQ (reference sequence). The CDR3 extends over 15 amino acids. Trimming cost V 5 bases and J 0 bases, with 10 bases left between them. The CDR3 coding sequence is TGTGCCAGCAGCAGAGGGGGGGCAACTAATGAAAAACTGTTTTTT. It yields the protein CASSRGGATNEKLFF.

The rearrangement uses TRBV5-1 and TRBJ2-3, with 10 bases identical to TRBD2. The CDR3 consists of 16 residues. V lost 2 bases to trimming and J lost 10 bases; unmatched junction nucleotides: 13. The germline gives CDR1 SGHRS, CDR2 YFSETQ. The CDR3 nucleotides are TGCGCCAGCAGCTTTGGCGTACTAGCGGGAACTATCGCGCAGTATTTT. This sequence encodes CASSFGVLAGTIAQYF.

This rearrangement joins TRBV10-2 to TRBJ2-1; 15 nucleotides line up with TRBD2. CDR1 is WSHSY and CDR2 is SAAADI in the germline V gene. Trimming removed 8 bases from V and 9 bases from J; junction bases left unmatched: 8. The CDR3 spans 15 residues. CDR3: CASLGTSGGWGEQFF. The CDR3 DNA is TGCGCCAGCCTTGGGACTAGCGGGGGGTGGGGTGAGCAGTTCTTC.

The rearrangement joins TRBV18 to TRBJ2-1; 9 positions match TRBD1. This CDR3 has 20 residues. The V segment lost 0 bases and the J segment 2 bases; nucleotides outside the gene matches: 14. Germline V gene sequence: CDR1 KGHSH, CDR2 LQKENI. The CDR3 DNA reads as TGTGCCAGCTCACCACCGGCCCTAGAACAGGGGGCCGGCCCCTACAATGAGCAGTTCTTC. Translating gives CASSPPALEQGAGPYNEQFF.

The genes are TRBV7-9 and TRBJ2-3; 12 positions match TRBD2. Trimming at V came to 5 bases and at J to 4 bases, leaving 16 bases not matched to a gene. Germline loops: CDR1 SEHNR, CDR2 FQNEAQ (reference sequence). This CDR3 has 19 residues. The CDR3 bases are TGTGCCAGCAGCCCGGGGAGGCTAGCGGGGGGGCTACTGGCAGATACGCAGTATTTT. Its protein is CASSPGRLAGGLLADTQYF.

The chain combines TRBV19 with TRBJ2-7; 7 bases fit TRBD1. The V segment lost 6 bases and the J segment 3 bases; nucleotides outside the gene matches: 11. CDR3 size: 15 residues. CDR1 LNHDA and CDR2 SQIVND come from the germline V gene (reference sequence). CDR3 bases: TGTGCCAGTAGCCCCTTTATAACAGGGGACTACGAGCAGTACTTC. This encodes CASSPFITGDYEQYF.

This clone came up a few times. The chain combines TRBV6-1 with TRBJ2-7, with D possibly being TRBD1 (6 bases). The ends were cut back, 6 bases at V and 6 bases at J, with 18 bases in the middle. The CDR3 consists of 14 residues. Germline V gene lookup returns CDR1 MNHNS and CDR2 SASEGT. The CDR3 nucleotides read TGTGCCAGCAGAAGGACAGCAACCTCGGGCGAGCAGTACTTC. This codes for CASRRTATSGEQYF.

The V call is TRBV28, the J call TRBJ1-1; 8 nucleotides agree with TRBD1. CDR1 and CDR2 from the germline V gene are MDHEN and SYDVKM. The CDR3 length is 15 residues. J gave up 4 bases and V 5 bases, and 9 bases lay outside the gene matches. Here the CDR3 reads CASSAADRDFTEAFF. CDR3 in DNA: TGTGCCAGCAGTGCAGCGGACAGGGACTTCACTGAAGCTTTCTTT. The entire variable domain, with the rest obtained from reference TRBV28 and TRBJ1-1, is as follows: DVKVTQSSRYLVKRTGEKVFLECVQDMDHENMFWYRQDPGLGLRLIYFSYDVKMKEKGDIPEGYSVSREKKERFSLILESASTNQTSMYLCASSAADRDFTEAFFGQGTRLTVV.

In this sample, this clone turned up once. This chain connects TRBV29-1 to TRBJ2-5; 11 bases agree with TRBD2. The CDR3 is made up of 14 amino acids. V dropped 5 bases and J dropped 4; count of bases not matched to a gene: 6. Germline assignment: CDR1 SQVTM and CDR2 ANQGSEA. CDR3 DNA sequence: TGCAGCGTTACGAGGGGGACTAGCGGAGAGACCCAGTACTTC. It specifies CSVTRGTSGETQYF.

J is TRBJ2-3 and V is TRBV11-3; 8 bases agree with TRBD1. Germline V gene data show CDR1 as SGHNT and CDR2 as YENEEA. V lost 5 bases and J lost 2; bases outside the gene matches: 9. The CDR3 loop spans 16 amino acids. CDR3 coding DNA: TGTGCCAGCAGCCGATCTTCAGGGGGCCCCACAGATACGCAGTATTTT. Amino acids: CASSRSSGGPTDTQYF.

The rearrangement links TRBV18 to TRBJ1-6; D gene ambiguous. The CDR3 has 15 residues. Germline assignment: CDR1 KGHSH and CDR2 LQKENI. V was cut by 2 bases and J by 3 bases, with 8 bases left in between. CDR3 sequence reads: CASSPSSDYNSPLHF. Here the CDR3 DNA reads TGTGCCAGCTCACCAAGCTCAGACTATAATTCACCCCTCCACTTT. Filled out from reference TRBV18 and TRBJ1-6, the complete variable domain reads NAGVMQNPRHLVRRRGQEARLRCSPMKGHSHVYWYRQLPEEGLKFMVYLQKENIIDESGMPKERFSAEFPKEGPSILRIQQVVRGDSAAYFCASSPSSDYNSPLHFGNGTRLTVT.

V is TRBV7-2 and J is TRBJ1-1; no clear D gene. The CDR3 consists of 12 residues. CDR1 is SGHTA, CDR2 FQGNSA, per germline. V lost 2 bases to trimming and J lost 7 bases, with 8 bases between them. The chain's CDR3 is CASSLNRVEAFF. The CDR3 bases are TGTGCCAGCAGCTTAAATCGGGTTGAAGCTTTCTTT.

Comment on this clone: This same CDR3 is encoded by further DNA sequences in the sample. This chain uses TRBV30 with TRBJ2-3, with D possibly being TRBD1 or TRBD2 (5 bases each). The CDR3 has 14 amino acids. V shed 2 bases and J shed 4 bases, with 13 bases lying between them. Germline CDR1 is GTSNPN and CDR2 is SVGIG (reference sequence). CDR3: CAWSKGQAADTQYF. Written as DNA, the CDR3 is TGTGCCTGGAGTAAGGGGCAAGCGGCAGATACGCAGTATTTT.

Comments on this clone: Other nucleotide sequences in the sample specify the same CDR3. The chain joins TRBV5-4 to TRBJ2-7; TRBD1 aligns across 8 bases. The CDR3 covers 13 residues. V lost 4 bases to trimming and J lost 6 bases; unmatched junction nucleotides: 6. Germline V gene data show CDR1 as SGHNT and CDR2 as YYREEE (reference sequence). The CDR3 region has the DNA TGTGCCAGCAGCCTCGGACAGGGCTCCGAGCAGTACTTC. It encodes CASSLGQGSEQYF.

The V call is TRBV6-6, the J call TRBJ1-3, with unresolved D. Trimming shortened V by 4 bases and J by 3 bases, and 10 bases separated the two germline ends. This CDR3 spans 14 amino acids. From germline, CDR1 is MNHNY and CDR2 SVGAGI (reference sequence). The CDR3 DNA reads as TGTGCCAGCAGTTCCGGACGGGTTGGAAACACCATATATTTT. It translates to CASSSGRVGNTIYF.

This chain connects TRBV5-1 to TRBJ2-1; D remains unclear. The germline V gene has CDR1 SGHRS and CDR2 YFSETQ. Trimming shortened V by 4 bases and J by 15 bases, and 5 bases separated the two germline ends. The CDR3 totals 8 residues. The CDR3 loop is CASSLPFF. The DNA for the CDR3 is TGCGCCAGCAGCCTTCCGTTCTTC.

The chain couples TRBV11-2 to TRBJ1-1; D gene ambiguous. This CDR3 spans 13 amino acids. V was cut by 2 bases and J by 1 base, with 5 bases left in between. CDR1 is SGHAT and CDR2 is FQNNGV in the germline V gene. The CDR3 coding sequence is TGTGCCAGCAGCTTAACTTGGAACACTGAAGCTTTCTTT. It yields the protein CASSLTWNTEAFF.